These 23 T cell receptor beta chains originate from one sample sequenced in a study of tumor and adjacent non-tumor tissue in lung cancer. A modified ARM-PCR protocol with three rounds of nested PCR amplified TCRbeta. TCRdb re-derived calls from the multiplex PCR reads in MiXCR, one entry per CDR3 protein. This table has 70,000 to 80,000 distinct CDR3 sequences, 72% appearing once. No cell sorting was done before RNA was extracted from the tissue. The material sequenced was lung tumor tissue. The receptors derive from a woman aged 40 to 50 with non-small cell lung cancer.

J is TRBJ2-7 and V is TRBV7-2; TRBD2 aligns across 14 bases. The CDR3 consists of 16 residues. V was pared by 4 bases and J by 10 bases, with 12 bases of the junction left unmatched. Germline V gene data show CDR1 as SGHTA and CDR2 as FQGNSA. CDR3 loop: CASSSHSTSGGAGQYF. The CDR3 coding sequence is TGTGCCAGCAGCTCGCACTCGACTAGCGGGGGGGCCGGCCAGTACTTC.

This clonotype occurred once. It is likely a read error, because the conserved phenylalanine at the end of the CDR3 is missing. The rearrangement joins TRBV28 to TRBJ1-1, with a weak D call TRBD1 (6 bases). Trimming stripped 8 bases from V and 6 bases from J, with 13 bases between. Per the germline V gene, CDR1 is MDHEN and CDR2 is SYDVKM. CDR3 length: 12 amino acids. As DNA, the CDR3 is TGTGCCAGCGGATCAAGACAGGCTGAAGCTTTCTCC. Protein product: CASGSRQAEAFS.

Comments on this clonotype: This CDR3 is missing its conserved last phenylalanine or tryptophan, likely due to a read error. The limits of the CDR3 on the DNA are not certain, so only TCRdb's listed CDR3 is given. This chain links TRBV11-2 with TRBJ2-3. The CDR3 has 14 amino acids, counting both end residues. Per germline, CDR1 SGHAT and CDR2 FQNNGV. The CDR3 spells CASSRTGTDSTQNL.

This clonotype was recorded once. In this CDR3 the conserved last residue, phenylalanine or tryptophan, is missing, so a read error is likely. The limits of the CDR3 on the DNA are not certain, so only TCRdb's listed CDR3 is given. The chain recombines TRBV6-5 with TRBJ1-2; the D call TRBD1 from the table was never checked on the DNA. The CDR3 spans 15 amino acids, including both terminal residues. From germline, CDR1 is MNHEY and CDR2 SVGAGI. The CDR3 loop is CASSYGTGSDYGYSS.

This clonotype was counted ten times or more. This chain connects TRBV20-1 to TRBJ2-1; 11 positions match TRBD2. This CDR3 region has 18 residues. The germline gives CDR1 DFQATT, CDR2 SNEGSKA (reference sequence). V dropped 6 bases and J dropped 6; count of bases not matched to a gene: 19. CDR3 sequence reads: CSALSGGVAGKSFNEQFF. The CDR3 DNA reads TGCAGTGCGCTTAGCGGGGGGGTAGCGGGCAAAAGTTTCAATGAGCAGTTCTTC.

A note on this clonotype: Possible read error: a much larger clone is one base away. V gene TRBV20-1 combines with J gene TRBJ2-6; either TRBD1 or TRBD2 may fit D (5 bases each). Trimming took off 5 bases at V and 0 bases at J, with 17 bases between the two ends. From germline, CDR1 is DFQATT and CDR2 SNEGSKA (reference sequence). This CDR3 spans 17 amino acids. In nucleotides, the CDR3 is TGCAGTGCTGGAAAGAGAGGGGTAAACTCTGGGGCCAACGTCCTGACTTTC. Residues: CSAGKRGVNSGANVLTF.

A note on this clonotype: A junction boundary mismatches the germline segment, possibly from a read error. The rearrangement links TRBV11-2 to TRBJ2-3; D possibly corresponds to TRBD2 (7 bases). In germline, CDR1 is SGHAT, CDR2 FQNNGV. This CDR3 is 18 amino acids long. The CDR3 loop is CASSRTEGGLGSIDTQYF. CDR3 sequence (DNA): TGTGCCAGCAGCCGGACGGAGGGGGGGCTGGGTAGCATAGATACGCAGTATTTT.

The genes are TRBV29-1 and TRBJ2-6, with D perhaps assigned TRBD1 or TRBD2 (6 bases each). V was pared by 3 bases and J by 9 bases, with 18 bases between. Germline CDR1 is SQVTM and CDR2 is ANQGSEA. The CDR3 extends over 15 amino acids. The CDR3 DNA reads TGCAGCGTTGATTCCGGGGGCTCTGAGTTCAACGTCCTGACTTTC. Translating gives CSVDSGGSEFNVLTF.

This clonotype was observed at least ten times. V is TRBV6-1 and J is TRBJ2-7; no clear D. Germline V gene sequence: CDR1 MNHNS, CDR2 SASEGT. V lost 6 bases and J 3 bases, leaving 15 bases between the germline ends. This CDR3 spans 14 amino acids. The CDR3 DNA is TGTGCCAGCAGAACTCCCTCCTCCGGCTACGAGCAGTACTTC. It codes for CASRTPSSGYEQYF.

This clonotype has a handful of counts. A much larger clonotype is one base distant, so this may be a read error. DNA of the CDR3: TGTGCCATCAGCAATAATGGGGGGACCGACACCGGGGAGCTGTTTTTT. This translates into CAISNNGGTDTGELFF. This chain uses TRBV28 with TRBJ2-2, with a weak D call TRBD2 (6 bases). The CDR3 sequence is 16 residues long. Germline V gene data show CDR1 as MDHEN and CDR2 as SYDVKM. V was pared by 10 bases and J by 3 bases, with 21 bases between.

On this clonotype: At one end, the junction sequence differs from germline, possibly due to a read error. The V and J genes are TRBV20-1 and TRBJ2-3; 8 bases map to TRBD2. Germline V CDR1 and CDR2: DFQATT, SNEGSKA (reference sequence). This CDR3 comprises 16 residues. CDR3 loop: CSASHLGAGVTDTQFF. CDR3 nucleotides: TGCAGTGCTAGCCACCTTGGAGCGGGAGTCACAGATACGCAGTTTTTT.

Turning to this clonotype: The CDR3 does not end in the conserved phenylalanine or tryptophan, so this is likely a read error. V usage is TRBV11-2 and J usage is TRBJ2-7; D might be TRBD2 (6 bases). The CDR3 is made up of 14 amino acids. Per the germline V gene, CDR1 is SGHAT and CDR2 is FQNNGV. With 5 bases removed from V and 7 bases from J, the gap between germline ends came to 18 bases. CDR3 amino acids: CASSVAGLVAEQYI. CDR3 in DNA: TGTGCCAGCAGCGTGGCGGGACTTGTGGCGGAGCAGTACATC.

J is TRBJ2-7 and V is TRBV6-1, with D maybe TRBD1 (5 bases). The CDR3 has 14 residues. The V gene lost 6 bases and the J gene lost 1 base, with 13 bases spanning the gap. Per the germline V gene, CDR1 is MNHNS and CDR2 is SASEGT. The CDR3 is CASRRSGRSYEQYF. In DNA form, the CDR3 reads TGTGCCAGCAGACGATCAGGGCGTTCCTACGAGCAGTACTTC.

This sequence joins TRBV15 and TRBJ1-5; D remains ambiguous. The CDR3 contains 15 residues. V lost 8 bases, J lost 1 base, and 15 bases lay in between. Per the germline V gene, CDR1 is LNHNV and CDR2 is YYDKDF (reference sequence). The CDR3 bases are TGTGCCACCGGCCCCGGGGTTTACAGCAATCAGCCCCAGCATTTT. It codes for CATGPGVYSNQPQHF. The full variable domain, completed using reference TRBV15 and TRBJ1-5, is DAMVIQNPRYQVTQFGKPVTLSCSQTLNHNVMYWYQQKSSQAPKLLFHYYDKDFNNEADTPDNFQSRRPNTSFCFLDIRSPGLGDTAMYLCATGPGVYSNQPQHFGDGTRLSIL.

The chain is built from TRBV6-8 and TRBJ2-4, with D possibly TRBD1 on 7 matching bases. The CDR3 totals 14 residues. The V end lost 5 bases, the J end lost 9 bases, and 17 bases lay between the germline ends. Germline V gives CDR1 MNHGY, CDR2 SAAAGT. In nucleotides, the CDR3 is TGTGCCAGCAGTACGGAGGGGGCCCAAAGCATTCAGTACTTC. This sequence encodes CASSTEGAQSIQYF.

Comment on this clonotype: One end of the junction is discordant with germline, which a read error may explain. The chain has TRBV12-3 or TRBV12-4 and TRBJ2-5, with D uncertain. The CDR3 extends over 12 amino acids. CDR3 residues: CASSQRQETRYF. CDR3 in DNA: TGTGCCAGCAGTCAACGGCAAGAGACCCGGTACTTT.

As regards this clonotype: Just one base apart from a much larger clone, this may be a read error. The chain combines TRBV4-2 with TRBJ2-3; D may be TRBD1 (6 bases). With 2 bases removed from V and 2 bases from J, the gap between germline ends came to 14 bases. The germline CDR1 and CDR2 sequences are LGHNA and YNFKEQ. The CDR3 has 16 residues. CDR3 amino acids: CASSQKGGDLTDTQYF. The DNA of the CDR3 is TGTGCCAGCAGCCAAAAAGGGGGAGACCTCACAGATACGCAGTATTTT.

As regards this clonotype: Mismatch with germline at one junction end may stem from a read error. V usage is TRBV11-3 and J usage is TRBJ2-1; the match to TRBD2 covers 11 bases. The germline CDR1 and CDR2 sequences are SGHNT and YENEEA. This CDR3 comprises 16 residues. The CDR3 protein is CASSDPGLAANNEEFF. The CDR3 DNA reads TGTGCCAGCAGTGATCCGGGACTAGCGGCAAACAATGAGGAGTTCTTC.

As concerns this clonotype: Possible read error: a much larger clone is one base away. The J gene is TRBJ2-7, the V gene TRBV12-3 or TRBV12-4; TRBD2 agrees at 9 bases. V lost 7 bases to trimming and J lost 6 bases; unmatched junction nucleotides: 10. The CDR3 totals 14 residues. CDR3 nucleotide sequence: TGTGCCAGCAAACTGGGACTAGCCGGCGGCGAGCAGTACTTC. Its translation is CASKLGLAGGEQYF.

In its sample, this clonotype was seen a few times. This rearrangement joins TRBV7-9 to TRBJ2-5; 7 nucleotides align to TRBD2. From germline, CDR1 is SEHNR and CDR2 FQNEAQ (reference sequence). Trimming removed 1 base from V and 3 bases from J; junction bases left unmatched: 5. The CDR3 loop spans 15 amino acids. CDR3 sequence reads: CASSLGGGGKETQYF. The CDR3 nucleotides read TGTGCCAGCAGCTTAGGCGGGGGAGGCAAAGAGACCCAGTACTTC.

The rearrangement joins TRBV14 to TRBJ2-7, with D tentatively TRBD1 (6 bases). This CDR3 comprises 15 residues. Germline-derived CDR1 and CDR2 are SGHDN and FVKESK. The chain's CDR3 is CTSSQGSGASYEQYF. In DNA form, the CDR3 reads TGTACAAGCAGCCAAGGGTCAGGGGCGTCCTACGAGCAGTACTTC.

This clonotype has just a few counts. Since a much larger clone is just one base distant, this may be a read error. This chain links TRBV29-1 with TRBJ1-2; possible D gene TRBD1, 5 bases. The germline V gene has CDR1 SQVTM and CDR2 ANQGSEA. The CDR3 extends over 12 amino acids. CDR3 sequence reads: CSVTDRNYGYIF. For the CDR3, the DNA is TGCAGCGTGACTGACAGAAACTATGGCTACATCTTC.

This clonotype was counted many times. The chain combines TRBV24-1 with TRBJ2-1, with 8 nucleotides matching TRBD1. Trimming took 4 bases from V and 8 from J; bases not matched to a gene: 9. Germline V gene sequence: CDR1 KGHDR, CDR2 SFDVKD. The CDR3 has 15 residues. In nucleotides, the CDR3 is TGTGCCACCAGTGAGAGACAGGGGTCTGGTGATGAGCAGTTCTTC. It is translated as CATSERQGSGDEQFF.